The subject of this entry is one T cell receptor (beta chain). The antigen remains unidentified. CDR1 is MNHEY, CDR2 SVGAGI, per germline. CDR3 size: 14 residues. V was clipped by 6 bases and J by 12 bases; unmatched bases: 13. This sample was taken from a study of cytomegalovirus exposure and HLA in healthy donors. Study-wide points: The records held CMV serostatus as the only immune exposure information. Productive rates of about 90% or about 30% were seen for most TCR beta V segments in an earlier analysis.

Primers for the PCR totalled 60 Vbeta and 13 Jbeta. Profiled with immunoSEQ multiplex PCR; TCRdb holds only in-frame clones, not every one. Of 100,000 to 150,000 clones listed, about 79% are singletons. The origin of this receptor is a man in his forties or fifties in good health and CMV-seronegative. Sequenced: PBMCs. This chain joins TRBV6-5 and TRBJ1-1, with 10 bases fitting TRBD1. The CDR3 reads CASSQPGQGFGSFF. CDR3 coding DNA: TGTGCCAGCAGCCAACCGGGACAGGGGTTTGGGTCTTTCTTT.